What follows is one TCR beta chain and its context. Its antigen remains unidentified. This sample was included in a study of cytomegalovirus exposure and HLA in healthy donors. Primers for the PCR totalled 60 Vbeta and 13 Jbeta. In the study's own analysis: Per a later analysis, the number of unique TCR beta chains was about 80 million, of which around 9.9 million were shared. Only in-frame clones appear in the TCRdb table, and some are missing; sequencing was by immunoSEQ multiplex PCR. Clone size and the V and J calls come from that table; the DNA yielded D and trimming. Among about 76,000 clones listed, around two thirds were seen once. The study, taken as a whole, reports: Listed as cytomegalovirus-associated were around 160 TCR beta chains. Later analysis revealed greater clonal expansion in HLA-associated TCR beta chains than in equally common others. As was reported, the classifier diagnosed cytomegalovirus status with high specificity and sensitivity.

The sequence was obtained from a man in his sixties in good health and CMV-seropositive. Specimen: PBMCs.

In DNA, the CDR3 is TGTGCCAGCAGTGAAAAACAGGGACAGGCGTACACAGATACGCAGTATTTT. Translated: CASSEKQGQAYTDTQYF. The chain has TRBV6-1 and TRBJ2-3; TRBD1 matches at 8 bases. Losses at the gene ends were 2 bases for V and 2 bases for J; bases not matched to a gene: 9. This CDR3 spans 17 amino acids. Germline CDR1 MNHNS, CDR2 SASEGT.